This T cell receptor beta chain was profiled in a study of vaccination and CD4 T cells after COVID-19. Study details: The convalescents, six males and four females, included two who were Hispanic. Overlapping spike peptides served as the stimulus for the cells. These peptides came from SARS-CoV-2 and from the common cold coronaviruses HCoV-NL63, HCoV-OC43 and HCoV-229E.

On this clonotype itself: Its antigen remains unknown.

Treatment meaning: roughly 11-day PBMC culture with coronavirus spike peptide pools or control peptides (ViraFEST assay). Once obtained from cultured CD4+ T cells, the DNA was sequenced using the Oncomine TCR Beta short-read assay. MiXCR, applied by TCRdb to the PCR reads, yields one record per CDR3 protein. The table includes about 18,000 distinct CDR3 sequences, under 60% detected once. Trimming shortened V by 2 bases and J by 8 bases, and 16 bases separated the two germline ends. There are 15 residues in the CDR3. Germline V gene data show CDR1 as SNHLY and CDR2 as FYNNEI. J is TRBJ1-3 and V is TRBV2; D is possibly TRBD1 (6 bases). The sequence was collected from a human donor who had recovered from COVID-19. Sequenced here: CD4+ T cells from blood, cultured in vitro, sampled after SARS-CoV-2 vaccination. The CDR3 nucleotides read TGTGCCAGCAGTGAACCCCGGCAGGGGATCGACACCATATATTTT. Amino acids: CASSEPRQGIDTIYF.